This passage covers 26 T cell receptor beta chains from one sample sequenced in a study of beta chain features in type 1 diabetes. The authors reverse transcribed all of the isolated RNA, so sequencing captured expressed TCRB transcripts. Repertoires were generated with immunoSEQ multiplex PCR, while TCRdb's copy carries only in-frame clones and drops some. The repertoire holds 620,000 or so clones, with around 15% as singletons. What was sequenced was naive CD4+ T cells from blood. The receptor source for this set is a man younger than 35 in good health.

The CDR3 sequence is CASSYEGESKGLADYNEQFF. CDR3 in DNA: TGCGCCAGCAGTTATGAGGGCGAGTCCAAGGGACTAGCGGATTACAATGAGCAGTTCTTC. The V gene is TRBV10-2, the J gene TRBJ2-1; 11 bases are a match to TRBD2. Germline assignment: CDR1 WSHSY and CDR2 SAAADI. V shed 5 bases and J 4 bases; nucleotides not matched to a gene: 19. CDR3 length equals 20 residues.

The chain couples TRBV28 to TRBJ1-4; no clear D. Trimming removed 3 bases from V and 4 bases from J, with 9 bases in between. Germline CDR1 and CDR2: MDHEN and SYDVKM. CDR3 length equals 14 residues. CDR3 nucleotides: TGTGCCAGCAGTTTCGGGAATCTTAATGAAAAACTGTTTTTT. This codes for CASSFGNLNEKLFF.

This sequence joins TRBV14 and TRBJ2-5; tentative D call: TRBD1 (6 bases). The germline V and J ends were trimmed by 2 bases and 5 bases, with 15 bases remaining between them. From germline, CDR1 is SGHDN and CDR2 FVKESK. This CDR3 contains 15 residues. DNA for the CDR3: TGTGCCAGCAGCCAAAGGGGGAACCGGGGCGAGACCCAGTACTTC. This encodes CASSQRGNRGETQYF.

This clone was detected ten times or more. V and J are TRBV28 and TRBJ2-1; 8 bases match TRBD2. Unmatched junction bases numbered 2, after V lost 6 bases and J lost 4 bases. Germline V gene sequence: CDR1 MDHEN, CDR2 SYDVKM. CDR3 length equals 13 residues. CDR3 nucleotide sequence: TGTGCCAGCAGACTAGCGGCTTACAATGAGCAGTTCTTC. Translated: CASRLAAYNEQFF.

The V and J genes are TRBV2 and TRBJ2-5; TRBD1 matches 7 bases. J lost 5 bases, V lost 6 bases, and 12 bases had no gene match. Per germline, CDR1 SNHLY and CDR2 FYNNEI. CDR3 size: 15 residues. The CDR3 DNA reads as TGTGCCAGCAGGGAACAGGGGCTGAGGTTGGAGACCCAGTACTTC. Amino acids: CASREQGLRLETQYF.

The chain is built from TRBV9 and TRBJ2-1, with 12 bases lining up with TRBD2. V shed 3 bases, J shed 7 bases, and the junction held 5 bases outside the gene matches. The germline V gene encodes CDR1 SGDLS and CDR2 YYNGEE. The CDR3 runs to 15 residues. The CDR3 reads CASSAPGTSGNEQFF. CDR3 in DNA: TGTGCCAGCAGCGCGCCCGGGACTAGCGGGAATGAGCAGTTCTTC.

V usage is TRBV15 and J usage is TRBJ2-2; 10 bases align to TRBD2. Losses at the gene ends were 6 bases for V and 3 bases for J; bases not matched to a gene: 4. CDR3 length: 15 amino acids. Germline V gives CDR1 LNHNV, CDR2 YYDKDF (reference sequence). CDR3 residues: CATRLLAGDTGELFF. The DNA for the CDR3 is TGTGCCACCAGACTCCTAGCGGGAGACACCGGGGAGCTGTTTTTT.

This clone was counted a few times. The chain carries TRBV28 and TRBJ1-1; D not certain. Per germline, CDR1 MDHEN and CDR2 SYDVKM. This CDR3 contains 14 residues. Deletions cut 5 bases from V and 2 bases from J, with 12 bases between. CDR3 sequence reads: CASSPTRANTEAFF. In DNA form, the CDR3 reads TGTGCCAGCAGTCCGACGAGGGCAAACACTGAAGCTTTCTTT.

The V call is TRBV19, the J call TRBJ1-1; TRBD1 agrees at 7 bases. This CDR3 is built from 15 residues. V lost 4 bases and J lost 5; bases outside the gene matches: 10. The germline gives CDR1 LNHDA, CDR2 SQIVND (reference sequence). The CDR3 sequence: CASSTRTGAVTEAFF. CDR3 DNA: TGTGCCAGTAGTACCCGGACAGGAGCGGTAACTGAAGCTTTCTTT.

This clone was recorded a few times. The J gene is TRBJ1-1, the V gene TRBV10-3; TRBD1 matches 10 bases. J lost 3 bases, V lost 6 bases, and 4 bases had no gene match. Per germline, CDR1 ENHRY and CDR2 SYGVKD. There are 14 residues in the CDR3. The CDR3 region is CAIRIGQGDTEAFF. CDR3 sequence (DNA): TGTGCCATCAGGATTGGACAGGGGGACACTGAAGCTTTCTTT.

The chain combines TRBV7-8 with TRBJ2-1; a weak D match, TRBD1 (5 bases). This CDR3 comprises 18 residues. Germline lookup yields CDR1 SGHVS and CDR2 FQNEAQ. V lost 1 base, J lost 5 bases, and 21 bases lay in between. CDR3 DNA sequence: TGTGCCAGCAGCTTAGTGAGGTTCAGGGCCAATTTCAACAATGAGCAGTTCTTC. Amino acids: CASSLVRFRANFNNEQFF.

The CDR3 region is CASSQVPNEKLFF. CDR3 sequence (DNA): TGTGCCAGCAGCCAGGTACCAAATGAAAAACTGTTTTTT. The rearrangement links TRBV7-9 to TRBJ1-4; no clear D gene. The CDR3 runs 13 residues. V was clipped by 5 bases and J by 5 bases, with 9 bases between them. The germline gives CDR1 SEHNR, CDR2 FQNEAQ (reference sequence).

This clone has just a few counts. The chain joins TRBV10-3 to TRBJ1-2; 9 nucleotides align to TRBD1. Germline V CDR1 and CDR2: ENHRY, SYGVKD. V lost 4 bases to trimming and J lost 2 bases; unmatched junction nucleotides: 2. The CDR3 is 14 amino acids. The CDR3 here is CAISGDRANYGYTF. The CDR3 DNA is TGTGCCATCAGTGGGGACAGGGCCAACTATGGCTACACCTTC.

The gene calls are TRBV9 and TRBJ1-3; D is perhaps TRBD1 (6 bases). In germline, CDR1 is SGDLS, CDR2 YYNGEE. Trimming removed 3 bases from V and 0 bases from J, with 13 bases in between. This CDR3 comprises 16 residues. This CDR3 reads CASSADSFPSGNTIYF. The CDR3 region has the DNA TGTGCCAGCAGCGCGGACAGTTTTCCCTCTGGAAACACCATATATTTT.

There are a few counts of this clone. This chain uses TRBV1 with TRBJ2-1; TRBD2 is taken as the D call from the table, unchecked against the DNA. TRBV1 is recorded as a pseudogene. The CDR3 loop spans 18 amino acids. CDR3 sequence reads: CTSSQDAASSSYFNEQFF. Here the CDR3 DNA reads TGCACCAGCAGCCAAGACGCAGCGTCCTCCTCCTATTTCAATGAGCAGTTCTTC.

This clone was counted ten times or more. The rearrangement uses TRBV10-3 and TRBJ2-5; D is unclear. CDR1 is ENHRY and CDR2 is SYGVKD in the germline V gene. The CDR3 sequence is 11 residues long. V was cut by 8 bases and J by 7 bases, with 11 bases left in between. CDR3 protein: CAIGGTGTQYF. CDR3 DNA sequence: TGTGCCATCGGTGGAACGGGGACCCAGTACTTC.

This clone appeared a few times. This chain connects TRBV7-9 to TRBJ2-2; D assignment may be TRBD1 or TRBD2 (6 bases each). Trimming shortened V by 6 bases and J by 1 base, and 18 bases separated the two germline ends. The CDR3 consists of 17 residues. The germline gives CDR1 SEHNR, CDR2 FQNEAQ (reference sequence). The CDR3 sequence: CASRKGKAGQNTGELFF. DNA for the CDR3: TGTGCCAGCAGAAAAGGCAAGGCGGGACAGAACACCGGGGAGCTGTTTTTT. Variable domain in full (rest from reference TRBV7-9 and TRBJ2-2): DTGVSQNPRHKITKRGQNVTFRCDPISEHNRLYWYRQTLGQGPEFLTYFQNEAQLEKSRLLSDRFSAERPKGSFSTLEIQRTEQGDSAMYLCASRKGKAGQNTGELFFGEGSRLTVL.

This clone has just a few counts. This sequence joins TRBV4-1 and TRBJ2-1; 9 nucleotides line up with TRBD2. CDR1 and CDR2 from the germline V gene are MGHRA and YSYEKL. The V gene end was trimmed by 0 bases and the J gene end by 8 bases; junction bases not matched to a gene: 8. The CDR3 runs to 16 residues. The CDR3 DNA follows: TGCGCCAGCAGCCAAGAAGGGCTAGCGGGAAGGTATGAGCAGTTCTTC. Protein product: CASSQEGLAGRYEQFF.

This clone was counted a few times. The chain is built from TRBV27 and TRBJ1-2, with 9 bases fitting TRBD1. The junction had 9 bases not matched to a gene; V was cut back by 7 bases and J by 3 bases. The CDR3 contains 15 residues. The V gene's germline CDR1 is MNHEY and CDR2 SMNVEV (reference sequence). This chain's CDR3 is CASKIDRDRDYGYTF. The CDR3 nucleotides are TGTGCCAGCAAGATTGATCGGGACAGGGACTATGGCTACACCTTC.

A few counts support this clone. The chain employs TRBV4-1 and TRBJ1-5; D gene uncertain. CDR3 size: 16 residues. In germline, CDR1 is MGHRA, CDR2 YSYEKL. Deletions cut 0 bases from V and 3 bases from J, with 12 bases between. CDR3 in amino acids: CASSQENKGLNQPQHF. CDR3 coding DNA: TGCGCCAGCAGCCAAGAGAATAAGGGCCTCAATCAGCCCCAGCATTTT.

The V and J genes are TRBV10-3 and TRBJ2-1; the D gene could be TRBD1 or TRBD2 (5 bases each). Germline lookup yields CDR1 ENHRY and CDR2 SYGVKD. Trimming shortened V by 7 bases and J by 8 bases, and 6 bases separated the two germline ends. This CDR3 has 10 amino acids. CDR3 loop: CAIMGDEQFF. CDR3 nucleotide sequence: TGTGCCATCATGGGGGATGAGCAGTTCTTC.

This clone was counted between two and nine times. The same CDR3 can be traced to other DNA sequences in this sample. The V call is TRBV6-5, the J call TRBJ1-2, with no clear D. V was shortened by 2 bases and J by 1 base, with 11 bases between the two germline ends. CDR1 and CDR2 (germline): MNHEY, SVGAGI. The CDR3 contains 15 residues. CDR3 amino acids: CASSYSGVDNYGYTF. In DNA, the CDR3 is TGTGCCAGCAGTTACAGCGGGGTGGATAACTATGGCTACACCTTC.

V usage is TRBV9 and J usage is TRBJ2-5, with TRBD2 matching 8 bases. From germline, CDR1 is SGDLS and CDR2 YYNGEE. The CDR3 extends over 15 amino acids. V gave up 2 bases and J gave up 5 bases; unmatched junction bases: 8. CDR3 in amino acids: CASSVISGAGETQYF. In nucleotides, the CDR3 is TGTGCCAGCAGCGTCATTAGCGGGGCGGGGGAGACCCAGTACTTC.

This clone has more than one count but fewer than ten. The V and J genes are TRBV9 and TRBJ2-7; 11 bases map to TRBD2. The V gene end was trimmed by 4 bases and the J gene end by 2 bases; junction bases not matched to a gene: 5. The CDR3 is 15 residues long. The V gene's germline CDR1 is SGDLS and CDR2 YYNGEE. DNA for the CDR3: TGTGCCAGCAGCCCACTAGCGGGAGTCCCCTACGAGCAGTACTTC. As protein: CASSPLAGVPYEQYF.

The J gene is TRBJ2-5, the V gene TRBV7-2; 12 bases fit TRBD2. The CDR3 is made up of 17 amino acids. With V trimmed by 7 bases and J by 4 bases, 13 bases remained unmatched. Germline V lookup: CDR1 SGHTA, CDR2 FQGNSA. This CDR3 is CASTLVGTSGLTETQYF. The DNA for the CDR3 is TGTGCCAGCACCCTAGTCGGGACTAGCGGGCTGACAGAGACCCAGTACTTC.

The CDR3 loop is CASSYSGGYNSYEQYF. The CDR3 bases are TGTGCCAGCAGTTACTCCGGGGGCTATAACTCCTACGAGCAGTACTTC. V is TRBV6-5 and J is TRBJ2-7, with D tentatively TRBD1 or TRBD2 (6 bases each). From germline, CDR1 is MNHEY and CDR2 SVGAGI. The ends were cut back, 0 bases at V and 0 bases at J, with 12 bases in the middle. CDR3 length: 16 amino acids.